Here is one T cell receptor (beta chain) with its context. Its antigen is as yet unknown. The sample is drawn from a study of post-analysis software for immune sequencing data. TCR beta cDNA libraries included unique molecular identifiers. From the PCR reads, TCRdb called clonotypes with MiXCR, one entry per CDR3 protein. The sample has roughly 670,000 distinct CDR3 sequences, 59% seen once. The study's findings and limits: About 5 TRBV segments were more frequent in patients than controls; TRBV5-6, TRBV5-1 and TRBV20-1 belonged to this group.

The CDR3 sequence is 14 residues long. In germline, CDR1 is SGHDN, CDR2 FVKESK. The V gene is TRBV14, the J gene TRBJ2-5, with D possibly TRBD1 on 5 matching bases. The J call may be mistaken, given a closer DNA end match to TRBJ2-7. This clonotype was sampled from a girl aged 2-10 years with multiple sclerosis. Material for sequencing was blood. The DNA of the CDR3 is TGTGCCAGCAGCCAAGATAGGGGATTGCGCGAGCAGTACTTC. This encodes CASSQDRGLREQYF.